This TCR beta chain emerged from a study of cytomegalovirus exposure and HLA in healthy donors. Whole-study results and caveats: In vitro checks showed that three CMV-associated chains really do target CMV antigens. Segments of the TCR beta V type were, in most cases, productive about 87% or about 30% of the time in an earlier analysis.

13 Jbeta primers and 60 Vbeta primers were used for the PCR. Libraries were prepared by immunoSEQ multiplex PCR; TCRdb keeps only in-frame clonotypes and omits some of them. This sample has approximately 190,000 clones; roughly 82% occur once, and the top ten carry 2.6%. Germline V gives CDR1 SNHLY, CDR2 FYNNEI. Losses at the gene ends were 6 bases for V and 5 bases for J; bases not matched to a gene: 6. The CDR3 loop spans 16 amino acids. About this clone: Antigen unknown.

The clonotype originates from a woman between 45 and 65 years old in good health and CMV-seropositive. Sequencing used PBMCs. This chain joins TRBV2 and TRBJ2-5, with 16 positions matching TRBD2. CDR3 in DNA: TGTGCCAGCAGCGCGGGACTAGCGGGGGGGCTTGAGACCCAGTACTTC. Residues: CASSAGLAGGLETQYF.